The 19 T cell receptor beta chains reported below all come from one sample, sequenced in a study of T cell changes during pregnancy in multiple sclerosis. The protocol was immunoSEQ multiplex PCR, while the TCRdb copy is restricted to in-frame clones and leaves out a portion. Of about 120,000 clones listed, about 90% are singletons. Specimen: peripheral blood, collected in the third trimester of pregnancy. Every receptor here comes from a female donor with multiple sclerosis, enrolled in a pregnancy study.

This chain joins TRBV6-6 and TRBJ1-5; D call uncertain. Germline CDR1 MNHNY, CDR2 SVGAGI (reference sequence). The V end lost 3 bases, the J end lost 7 bases, and 13 bases lay between the germline ends. The CDR3 consists of 14 residues. The CDR3 nucleotides are TGTGCCAGCAGTTATCCCGGACTGGGGCAGCCCCAGCATTTT. Amino acid sequence: CASSYPGLGQPQHF.

The CDR3 sequence is CATSRDRGGGYNEQFF. Written as DNA, the CDR3 is TGTGCCACCAGCAGAGATCGAGGGGGGGGCTACAATGAGCAGTTCTTC. The genes are TRBV15 and TRBJ2-1; the D gene is possibly TRBD2 (7 bases). The CDR3 has 16 residues. Germline values: CDR1 LNHNV, CDR2 YYDKDF (reference sequence). The V gene lost 0 bases and the J gene lost 3 bases, with 12 bases spanning the gap.

This chain connects TRBV2 to TRBJ2-4; TRBD2 might be the D (6 bases). Germline V gene lookup returns CDR1 SNHLY and CDR2 FYNNEI. CDR3 length: 15 residues. Trimming cost V 3 bases and J 5 bases, with 14 bases left between them. The CDR3 spells CASSEGWRDQNIQYF. The CDR3 region has the DNA TGTGCCAGCAGTGAGGGGTGGCGGGACCAAAACATTCAGTACTTC.

The rearrangement uses TRBV5-1 and TRBJ2-5; TRBD2 matches at 12 bases. The germline V gene has CDR1 SGHRS and CDR2 YFSETQ. V lost 0 bases to trimming and J lost 1 base; unmatched junction nucleotides: 1. The CDR3 length is 16 residues. CDR3 DNA: TGCGCCAGCAGCTTGGGGACTAGCGGGGTCCAAGAGACCCAGTACTTC. Its translation: CASSLGTSGVQETQYF.

The chain combines TRBV4-1 with TRBJ1-1; possible D gene TRBD1, 6 bases. V was clipped by 3 bases and J by 0 bases, with 11 bases between them. CDR1 is MGHRA and CDR2 is YSYEKL in the germline V gene. The CDR3 spans 15 residues. CDR3: CASSHPGQMNTEAFF. CDR3 in DNA: TGCGCCAGCAGCCACCCCGGACAGATGAACACTGAAGCTTTCTTT.

The rearrangement links TRBV6-1 to TRBJ2-1; TRBD2 matches at 12 bases. Germline CDR1 and CDR2: MNHNS and SASEGT. V gave up 4 bases and J gave up 9 bases; unmatched junction bases: 10. The CDR3 consists of 16 residues. CDR3 in amino acids: CASSAGRLAGVSEQFF. The DNA of the CDR3 is TGTGCCAGCAGTGCGGGGAGACTAGCGGGAGTGAGTGAGCAGTTCTTC.

This rearrangement joins TRBV7-9 to TRBJ2-3; D remains ambiguous. This CDR3 has 15 amino acids. Germline CDR1 is SEHNR and CDR2 is FQNEAQ (reference sequence). Trimming removed 1 base at V and 0 bases at J, with 8 bases between. The CDR3 bases are TGTGCCAGCAGCTTAGGAGAATCTAGCACAGATACGCAGTATTTT. Translated: CASSLGESSTDTQYF.

The rearrangement links TRBV4-1 to TRBJ2-3; 11 positions match TRBD2. CDR3 size: 15 residues. CDR1 is MGHRA and CDR2 is YSYEKL in the germline V gene. The V segment lost 4 bases and the J segment 3 bases; nucleotides outside the gene matches: 3. CDR3 amino acids: CASSPGLAATDTQYF. The CDR3 DNA follows: TGCGCCAGCAGCCCGGGACTAGCGGCTACAGATACGCAGTATTTT.

This chain links TRBV30 with TRBJ2-3, with TRBD2 matching over 10 bases. V shed 4 bases and J 0 bases; nucleotides not matched to a gene: 7. This CDR3 region has 16 residues. CDR1 is GTSNPN and CDR2 is SVGIG in the germline V gene (reference sequence). CDR3 sequence: CAWISLAGASTDTQYF. The DNA of the CDR3 is TGTGCCTGGATCTCCCTAGCGGGAGCTAGCACAGATACGCAGTATTTT.

The genes are TRBV20-1 and TRBJ2-5; D is ambiguous. From germline, CDR1 is DFQATT and CDR2 SNEGSKA (reference sequence). CDR3 length: 11 residues. The ends were cut back, 1 base at V and 3 bases at J, with 3 bases in the middle. The CDR3 region has the DNA TGCAGTGCTAGAGCCGAAGAGACCCAGTACTTC. Its translation is CSARAEETQYF.

The J gene is TRBJ2-6, the V gene TRBV28, with 7 bases lining up with TRBD2. Trimming removed 3 bases from V and 4 bases from J; junction bases left unmatched: 9. Germline V gene data show CDR1 as MDHEN and CDR2 as SYDVKM. The CDR3 consists of 17 residues. The CDR3 nucleotides are TGTGCCAGCAGTTTTATAGTGCGGGGGTACGGGGCCAACGTCCTGACTTTC. It encodes CASSFIVRGYGANVLTF.

This chain connects TRBV18 to TRBJ1-3; 9 nucleotides line up with TRBD1. The CDR3 contains 18 residues. Looked up from germline, CDR1 is KGHSH and CDR2 is LQKENI. V lost 4 bases to trimming and J lost 0 bases; unmatched junction nucleotides: 10. The CDR3, as DNA: TGTGCCAGCTCACACATTACAGGGACAGGGAGCTCTGGAAACACCATATATTTT. Translating gives CASSHITGTGSSGNTIYF.

This chain connects TRBV2 to TRBJ2-5, with 7 bases matching TRBD1. This CDR3 has 14 amino acids. V gave up 3 bases and J gave up 3 bases; unmatched junction bases: 4. Germline V lookup: CDR1 SNHLY, CDR2 FYNNEI. The CDR3 bases are TGTGCCAGCAGTGACTCAGGGGGTGAAGAGACCCAGTACTTC. This codes for CASSDSGGEETQYF.

V and J are TRBV6-6 and TRBJ2-7; D possibly corresponds to TRBD1 (6 bases). V lost 8 bases to trimming and J lost 0 bases, with 11 bases between them. The CDR3 contains 13 residues. Germline values: CDR1 MNHNY, CDR2 SVGAGI (reference sequence). DNA of the CDR3: TGTGCCAGCGAACAGGGTGACTCCTACGAGCAGTACTTC. It is translated as CASEQGDSYEQYF.

This chain connects TRBV7-9 to TRBJ1-1; 9 bases agree with TRBD1. There are 18 residues in the CDR3. J gave up 5 bases and V 1 base, and 14 bases lay outside the gene matches. Germline values: CDR1 SEHNR, CDR2 FQNEAQ (reference sequence). This CDR3 is CASSLVGGTGKSKTEAFF. CDR3 sequence (DNA): TGTGCCAGCAGCTTAGTTGGGGGGACAGGGAAGAGCAAGACTGAAGCTTTCTTT.

The gene calls are TRBV28 and TRBJ2-3; 11 bases align to TRBD2. CDR1 is MDHEN, CDR2 SYDVKM, per germline. This CDR3 is 15 amino acids long. V lost 2 bases, J lost 4 bases, and 2 bases stayed unmatched. CDR3 nucleotides: TGTGCCAGCAGTTTAGTACTAGCGGGAGCAGATACGCAGTATTTT. It yields the protein CASSLVLAGADTQYF. Supplemented by reference TRBV28 and TRBJ2-3, the full variable domain reads DVKVTQSSRYLVKRTGEKVFLECVQDMDHENMFWYRQDPGLGLRLIYFSYDVKMKEKGDIPEGYSVSREKKERFSLILESASTNQTSMYLCASSLVLAGADTQYFGPGTRLTVL.

The CDR3 loop is CASTSGETNEKLFF. In DNA, the CDR3 is TGCGCCAGCACCTCGGGGGAGACTAATGAAAAACTGTTTTTT. The J gene is TRBJ1-4, the V gene TRBV5-1; weak D call: TRBD1 (5 bases). This CDR3 has 14 residues. Germline assignment: CDR1 SGHRS and CDR2 YFSETQ. Deletions cut 6 bases from V and 2 bases from J, with 11 bases between.

The genes are TRBV25-1 and TRBJ2-7; TRBD2 agrees at 7 bases. The J segment lost 6 bases and the V segment lost 6 bases, leaving 14 bases of the junction unmatched. Germline V CDR1 and CDR2: MGHDK, SYGVNS. The CDR3 has 15 amino acids. DNA for the CDR3: TGTGCCAGCAGCCCCCTGGGTAGCGGGCCTTCCGAGCAGTACTTC. It is translated as CASSPLGSGPSEQYF.

The chain employs TRBV5-1 and TRBJ2-5, with 10 bases aligning to TRBD2. CDR3 length equals 14 residues. CDR1 is SGHRS, CDR2 YFSETQ, per germline. J lost 5 bases, V lost 5 bases, and 6 bases had no gene match. The CDR3 region has the DNA TGCGCCAGCAGGAAGCGGGAGGGAGGGGAGACCCAGTACTTC. As protein: CASRKREGGETQYF.